The clone carrying this T cell receptor (beta chain) was seen a few times. Its antigen is not identified. Specified time point: patch test 2, 6 weeks after DPC sensitization. Treatment specified: therapeutic diphenylcyclopropenone sensitization with weekly scalp DPC. Blood sampling preceded each patch test application. The library tagged each cDNA molecule with unique molecular identifiers. A single record per CDR3 protein comes from TCRdb applying MiXCR to the RACE reads. The repertoire holds approximately 110,000 distinct CDR3 sequences, with roughly 10% as singletons. These data belong to a study of human T cells and chemical hapten exposure. Study results and caveats: Versus controls, expanded TCRs had significantly more large CDR3 similarity clusters.

Trimming removed 6 bases from V and 4 bases from J, with 20 bases in between. This CDR3 comprises 16 residues. CDR1 is MNHNY, CDR2 SVGAGI, per germline (reference sequence). The origin of this receptor is a middle-aged woman with alopecia areata. Some clones in this sample may be carry-over from other donors' samples. The V call is TRBV6-6, the J call TRBJ2-3; a weak D match, TRBD2 (6 bases). Sequences were derived from whole blood, sampled in connection with sensitization to the hapten diphenylcyclopropenone (DPC). The CDR3 sequence is CASSLDSVGRSDTQYF. The CDR3 DNA reads TGTGCCAGCAGCCTGGATTCGGTTGGGAGGTCAGATACGCAGTATTTT.